The 9 T cell receptor beta chains below all came from one sample that was sequenced in a study of molecular identifiers for immune sequencing clone quantification. TCRdb recomputed calls from the PCR reads with MiXCR, one row per CDR3 protein. The sample carries approximately 320,000 distinct CDR3 sequences, roughly 24% recorded once. Specimen: naive CD8+ T cells from blood, with Jurkat cell RNA spiked in. As to subset: FACS-sorted CD8+CD4-CCR7+CD45RA+ naive T cells. Source of these receptors: a human donor in good health. Some libraries in this study had Jurkat cell RNA spiked in.

The V and J genes are TRBV20-1 and TRBJ1-5; no firm D call. The CDR3 runs to 16 residues. V was clipped by 3 bases and J by 1 base, with 16 bases between them. Germline values: CDR1 DFQATT, CDR2 SNEGSKA (reference sequence). CDR3 sequence: CSASIWNSPSNQPQHF. CDR3 in DNA: TGCAGTGCTAGTATTTGGAACAGCCCGAGCAATCAGCCCCAGCATTTT.

The chain combines TRBV27 with TRBJ2-7; D tentatively reads TRBD1 or TRBD2 (7 bases each). CDR1 MNHEY and CDR2 SMNVEV come from the germline V gene (reference sequence). The CDR3 loop spans 18 amino acids. V was shortened by 1 base and J by 2 bases, with 21 bases between the two germline ends. The CDR3 reads CASSLYLGGRGLPYEQYF. The CDR3 DNA reads TGTGCCAGCAGTTTATATTTGGGGGGGAGGGGGCTACCCTACGAGCAGTACTTC.

The sample holds a few counts of this clonotype. The chain is built from TRBV3-1 and TRBJ2-3; perhaps TRBD1 as D (6 bases). Trimming pared 2 bases from V and 6 bases from J, leaving 6 bases between. The CDR3 sequence is 12 residues long. Per the germline V gene, CDR1 is LGHDT and CDR2 is YNNKEL (reference sequence). The CDR3 region has the DNA TGTGCCAGCAGCCAAAGGGGGGATACGCAGTATTTT. It encodes CASSQRGDTQYF.

This clonotype was seen repeatedly, ten times or more. The chain links TRBV29-1 to TRBJ1-2, with D uncertain. This CDR3 has 13 amino acids. The germline CDR1 and CDR2 sequences are SQVTM and ANQGSEA. V lost 8 bases to trimming and J lost 8 bases, with 21 bases between them. The CDR3: CSCFGEWLGGYTF. The DNA of the CDR3 is TGCAGCTGTTTCGGGGAATGGCTAGGAGGCTACACCTTC.

This clonotype was seen only a few times. The rearrangement links TRBV10-3 to TRBJ2-1, with D possibly matching TRBD2 (5 bases). The CDR3 sequence is 17 residues long. Germline CDR1 ENHRY, CDR2 SYGVKD. V lost 0 bases to trimming and J lost 2 bases, with 14 bases between them. CDR3 amino acids: CAISESTLAETYNEQFF. The CDR3 DNA reads as TGTGCCATCAGTGAGTCGACTCTAGCCGAGACCTACAATGAGCAGTTCTTC.

In the case of this clonotype: A read error may be the cause here, since a much bigger clone is one base away. V is TRBV27 and J is TRBJ2-7; TRBD1 might be the D (6 bases). This CDR3 region has 12 residues. The V gene's germline CDR1 is MNHEY and CDR2 SMNVEV (reference sequence). Trimming removed 6 bases at V and 9 bases at J, with 15 bases between. CDR3 amino acids: CASSARGSWQYF. CDR3 nucleotide sequence: TGTGCCAGCAGCGCCAGGGGTTCTTGGCAGTACTTC.

CDR3 DNA: TGCAGCGTTGAAGGGGGGGCCCGTGAAGCTTTCTTT. The encoded protein is CSVEGGAREAFF. The chain employs TRBV29-1 and TRBJ1-1; D is perhaps TRBD1 (6 bases). V lost 1 base, J lost 7 bases, and 10 bases lay in between. The germline CDR1 and CDR2 sequences are SQVTM and ANQGSEA. The CDR3 is made up of 12 amino acids.

On this clonotype: Since a much larger clone is just one base distant, this may be a read error. V is TRBV28 and J is TRBJ1-1; 7 bases align to TRBD1. J was trimmed by 5 bases and V by 4 bases; bases with no gene match: 4. This CDR3 spans 13 amino acids. Germline V lookup: CDR1 MDHEN, CDR2 SYDVKM. The DNA for the CDR3 is TGTGCCAGCAGTTCGACAGGGAGGACTGAAGCTTTCTTT. It is translated as CASSSTGRTEAFF.

This clonotype was detected many times. The chain links TRBV5-6 to TRBJ1-1; tentative D call: TRBD1 (6 bases). The ends were cut back, 3 bases at V and 5 bases at J, with 17 bases in the middle. This CDR3 has 15 residues. Per the germline V gene, CDR1 is SGHDT and CDR2 is YYEEEE. The CDR3 region has the DNA TGTGCCAGCAGCTCGCAGGGTGGGGGCCCGACTGAAGCTTTCTTT. As protein: CASSSQGGGPTEAFF.